This entry lists 30 T cell receptor beta chains sequenced from one sample in a study of shared T cell receptors in the human thymus. Here immunoSEQ multiplex PCR was the method, and the copy in TCRdb shows in-frame clones only, minus some. The sample records roughly 550,000 clones, 75% to 85% being singletons. Another study also made use of these data, one on human thymus T cells.

Sequenced: thymocytes. All receptors derive from a boy under two years old with a congenital heart defect.

This chain uses TRBV28 with TRBJ2-5; TRBD2 aligns across 8 bases. V lost 4 bases and J lost 1; bases outside the gene matches: 20. The germline V gene encodes CDR1 MDHEN and CDR2 SYDVKM. The CDR3 extends over 20 amino acids. CDR3 in amino acids: CASSSERRLAREEVQETQYF. As DNA, the CDR3 is TGTGCCAGCAGTTCCGAACGACGACTTGCGCGGGAGGAGGTCCAAGAGACCCAGTACTTC.

The chain combines TRBV18 with TRBJ2-1; TRBD2 agrees at 9 bases. Germline loops: CDR1 KGHSH, CDR2 LQKENI. V dropped 3 bases and J dropped 0; count of bases not matched to a gene: 12. The CDR3 has 19 residues. CDR3 in amino acids: CASSPPGTSRIASYNEQFF. The CDR3 region has the DNA TGTGCCAGCTCACCCCCCGGGACTAGCCGAATAGCCTCCTACAATGAGCAGTTCTTC.

The chain has TRBV29-1 and TRBJ2-7, with 12 bases fitting TRBD1. The CDR3 covers 11 residues. J gave up 12 bases and V 7 bases, and 7 bases lay outside the gene matches. Germline lookup yields CDR1 SQVTM and CDR2 ANQGSEA. This CDR3 is CSASGTGGRYF. CDR3 in DNA: TGCAGCGCCTCCGGGACAGGGGGCCGGTACTTC.

This clone came up a few times. The V gene is TRBV27, the J gene TRBJ1-5; D call uncertain. Germline V gene lookup returns CDR1 MNHEY and CDR2 SMNVEV (reference sequence). CDR3 length equals 15 residues. V was cut by 7 bases and J by 6 bases, with 19 bases left in between. The CDR3 DNA reads TGTGCCAGCACCCAGTGGCAGAGGAGCGGTCAGCCCCAGCATTTT. Amino acids: CASTQWQRSGQPQHF.

This clone has only one observation. This chain joins TRBV11-2 and TRBJ2-7; 9 bases align to TRBD1. V lost 1 base to trimming and J lost 6 bases; unmatched junction nucleotides: 4. Germline loops: CDR1 SGHAT, CDR2 FQNNGV. The CDR3 spans 14 residues. This CDR3 is CASSLVDRGCEQYF. For the CDR3, the DNA is TGTGCCAGCAGCTTAGTAGACAGGGGGTGCGAGCAGTACTTC.

CDR3: CASSQNRGPQPDEQYF. The CDR3, as DNA: TGTGCCAGCAGCCAAAATAGGGGGCCTCAACCGGACGAGCAGTACTTC. The J gene is TRBJ2-7, the V gene TRBV14; TRBD1 agrees at 7 bases. The length of the CDR3 is 16 residues. After removal of 2 bases from V and 5 bases from J, the junction contained 12 bases not matched to a gene. CDR1 and CDR2 (germline): SGHDN, FVKESK.

The J gene is TRBJ2-5, the V gene TRBV9; 7 nucleotides line up with TRBD1. Trimming took 4 bases from V and 5 from J; bases not matched to a gene: 14. CDR3 length: 16 amino acids. Germline V gives CDR1 SGDLS, CDR2 YYNGEE. The CDR3, as DNA: TGTGCCAGCAGCCCCCGGACAGGAGAGGGTACGGAGACCCAGTACTTC. This encodes CASSPRTGEGTETQYF.

This clone was counted only a few times. The V and J genes are TRBV5-1 and TRBJ2-3; maybe TRBD1 (6 bases). The V end lost 4 bases, the J end lost 1 base, and 25 bases lay between the germline ends. CDR1 and CDR2 from the germline V gene are SGHRS and YFSETQ. This CDR3 region has 19 residues. The CDR3 sequence: CASSPPGQRTPECTDTQYF. For the CDR3, the DNA is TGCGCCAGCAGCCCGCCGGGACAACGTACTCCAGAATGCACAGATACGCAGTATTTT.

The V gene is TRBV7-9, the J gene TRBJ2-4, with D possibly TRBD1 on 5 matching bases. The CDR3 consists of 15 residues. CDR1 SEHNR and CDR2 FQNEAQ come from the germline V gene (reference sequence). The germline V and J ends were trimmed by 4 bases and 0 bases, with 10 bases remaining between them. CDR3 sequence (DNA): TGTGCCAGCAGCTCGGACATCTCAGCCAAAAACATTCAGTACTTC. Translation: CASSSDISAKNIQYF.

This clone has only a few counts. The chain couples TRBV19 to TRBJ1-2; possible D gene TRBD1, 6 bases. V lost 7 bases and J 8 bases, leaving 17 bases between the germline ends. There are 13 residues in the CDR3. In germline, CDR1 is LNHDA, CDR2 SQIVND (reference sequence). The CDR3 region has the DNA TGTGCCAGTAACGAGGGGGATCCTAAGGGCTACACCTTC. Protein: CASNEGDPKGYTF.

The V and J genes are TRBV4-3 and TRBJ2-1, with 8 bases matching TRBD2. From germline, CDR1 is LGHNA and CDR2 YSLEER. The CDR3 length is 13 residues. V was pared by 0 bases and J by 15 bases, with 7 bases of the junction left unmatched. The CDR3 DNA sequence: TGCGCCAGCAGCCAAGAATGTGGGACTAGTTTGTTCTTC. As protein: CASSQECGTSLFF.

The rearrangement links TRBV5-1 to TRBJ1-3, with D perhaps matching TRBD1 (6 bases). The CDR3 contains 16 residues. CDR1 and CDR2 (germline): SGHRS, YFSETQ. With 0 bases removed from V and 0 bases from J, the gap between germline ends came to 10 bases. CDR3 sequence: CASSLGRGVSGNTIYF. DNA of the CDR3: TGCGCCAGCAGCTTGGGCAGGGGAGTCTCTGGAAACACCATATATTTT. Complete variable domain (other parts from reference TRBV5-1 and TRBJ1-3): KAGVTQTPRYLIKTRGQQVTLSCSPISGHRSVSWYQQTPGQGLQFLFEYFSETQRNKGNFPGRFSGRQFSNSRSEMNVSTLELGDSALYLCASSLGRGVSGNTIYFGEGSWLTVV.

The V call is TRBV13, the J call TRBJ2-7; 11 nucleotides match TRBD2. The CDR3 runs 16 residues. V gave up 5 bases and J gave up 2 bases; unmatched junction bases: 8. Looked up from germline, CDR1 is PRHDT and CDR2 is FYEKMQ (reference sequence). The CDR3 DNA follows: TGTGCCAGCAGCCTGGGGACTAGCGGCCCCACCTACGAGCAGTACTTC. It yields the protein CASSLGTSGPTYEQYF.

V is TRBV7-9 and J is TRBJ2-7, with 11 bases matching TRBD1. The CDR3 contains 14 residues. The J segment lost 5 bases and the V segment lost 1 base, leaving 1 base of the junction unmatched. Germline V lookup: CDR1 SEHNR, CDR2 FQNEAQ (reference sequence). CDR3 residues: CASSLGTGGHEQYF. For the CDR3, the DNA is TGTGCCAGCAGCTTAGGGACAGGGGGCCACGAGCAGTACTTC.

The V call is TRBV4-2, the J call TRBJ2-3; 16 bases line up with TRBD2. After removal of 5 bases from V and 5 bases from J, the junction contained 10 bases not matched to a gene. CDR1 and CDR2 (germline): LGHNA, YNFKEQ. The CDR3 contains 18 residues. The CDR3 is CASSSIRGLAGGQDTQYF. CDR3 DNA: TGTGCCAGCAGCTCTATCCGGGGACTAGCGGGAGGGCAAGATACGCAGTATTTT.

This rearrangement joins TRBV11-2 to TRBJ2-5; D might be TRBD1 (6 bases). Between the trimmed V and J ends, which lost 1 base and 5 bases, there was a span of 23 bases. This CDR3 has 18 amino acids. Germline CDR1 SGHAT, CDR2 FQNNGV. The CDR3 nucleotides are TGTGCCAGCAGCTTAGCTGAAGGTCGGGCGGTTAGGGGGGAGACCCAGTACTTC. This translates into CASSLAEGRAVRGETQYF.

This clone was observed once. V is TRBV5-1 and J is TRBJ2-1; D is unresolved. The CDR3 is made up of 16 amino acids. The germline V and J ends were trimmed by 0 bases and 0 bases, with 10 bases remaining between them. Looked up from germline, CDR1 is SGHRS and CDR2 is YFSETQ. In DNA, the CDR3 is TGCGCCAGCAGCTTGGCGGTCCTGAGCTCCTACAATGAGCAGTTCTTC. It codes for CASSLAVLSSYNEQFF.

V and J are TRBV27 and TRBJ2-3; 11 bases agree with TRBD2. J lost 4 bases, V lost 6 bases, and 6 bases had no gene match. CDR1 is MNHEY, CDR2 SMNVEV, per germline (reference sequence). The CDR3 extends over 15 amino acids. CDR3 region: CASRDSGRASDTQYF. CDR3 nucleotides: TGTGCCAGCAGGGATAGCGGGAGGGCCTCAGATACGCAGTATTTT.

The chain is built from TRBV27 and TRBJ2-1, with TRBD1 identical over 7 bases. The junction had 7 bases not matched to a gene; V was cut back by 2 bases and J by 6 bases. The CDR3 totals 15 residues. The V gene's germline CDR1 is MNHEY and CDR2 SMNVEV (reference sequence). This chain's CDR3 is CASSLRQGSFNEQFF. The CDR3 DNA is TGTGCCAGCAGTTTAAGACAGGGTTCGTTCAATGAGCAGTTCTTC.

The chain couples TRBV29-1 to TRBJ2-3; a weak D match, TRBD2 (5 bases). Germline V lookup: CDR1 SQVTM, CDR2 ANQGSEA. The length of the CDR3 is 12 residues. V was trimmed by 4 bases and J by 2 bases, leaving 7 bases between them. CDR3 in DNA: TGCAGCGTTGCGGACTTCACAGATACGCAGTATTTT. It specifies CSVADFTDTQYF.

The chain combines TRBV14 with TRBJ2-7; D call uncertain. The germline gives CDR1 SGHDN, CDR2 FVKESK. The CDR3 contains 12 residues. Deletions cut 1 base from V and 7 bases from J, with 8 bases between. DNA of the CDR3: TGTGCCAGCAGCCAAGTCCCGGAGGAGCAGTACTTC. Translated, it gives CASSQVPEEQYF.

The CDR3, as DNA: TGTGCCAGCAGCTGGGGGGCGGGGACAGGACCAGATACGCAGTATTTT. Translating gives CASSWGAGTGPDTQYF. The chain is built from TRBV7-3 and TRBJ2-3; 8 positions match TRBD1. Germline V gene data show CDR1 as SGHTA and CDR2 as FQGTGA. This CDR3 has 16 amino acids. J was trimmed by 4 bases and V by 4 bases; bases with no gene match: 10.

In this sample, this clone turned up once. V and J are TRBV7-9 and TRBJ2-7; 8 bases are shared with TRBD1. This CDR3 is built from 16 residues. CDR1 is SEHNR and CDR2 is FQNEAQ in the germline V gene (reference sequence). V lost 1 base to trimming and J lost 4 bases; unmatched junction nucleotides: 9. The CDR3 loop reads CASSLDDRGSGYEQYF. The DNA for the CDR3 is TGTGCCAGCAGCTTAGATGACAGGGGCTCGGGGTACGAGCAGTACTTC.

The chain couples TRBV7-9 to TRBJ2-6, with 7 bases that match TRBD1. J gave up 1 base and V 1 base, and 4 bases lay outside the gene matches. The CDR3 runs 17 residues. Looked up from germline, CDR1 is SEHNR and CDR2 is FQNEAQ (reference sequence). The CDR3 sequence: CASSLGGGRSGANVLTF. DNA of the CDR3: TGTGCCAGCAGCTTAGGAGGGGGCAGGTCTGGGGCCAACGTCCTGACTTTC.

CDR3 bases: TGTGCCAGCAGTTATAAGCCCGGTTGCACAGATACGCAGTATTTT. It is translated as CASSYKPGCTDTQYF. This chain connects TRBV6-5 to TRBJ2-3; D is unclear. The CDR3 is made up of 15 amino acids. Germline V gene sequence: CDR1 MNHEY, CDR2 SVGAGI. V shed 3 bases and J shed 1 base, with 11 bases lying between them.

The chain recombines TRBV28 with TRBJ2-7, with 7 bases lining up with TRBD1. The CDR3 has 16 residues. Germline CDR1 reads MDHEN; CDR2 reads SYDVKM. Unmatched junction bases numbered 14, after V lost 6 bases and J lost 3 bases. For the CDR3, the DNA is TGTGCCAGCAGAAAAACCGACAACAGGGGTCACTACGAGCAGTACTTC. Residues: CASRKTDNRGHYEQYF.

This chain uses TRBV7-9 with TRBJ1-2; D gene uncertain. This CDR3 has 13 amino acids. V was trimmed by 7 bases and J by 4 bases, leaving 13 bases between them. Germline values: CDR1 SEHNR, CDR2 FQNEAQ (reference sequence). In DNA, the CDR3 is TGTGCCAGCACCCCCGGTCGGGGCTATGGCTACACCTTC. Translated: CASTPGRGYGYTF.

The genes are TRBV21-1 and TRBJ2-7; the D call TRBD2 from the table was never checked on the DNA. TRBV21-1 is labeled a pseudogene. This CDR3 is built from 16 residues. CDR3 loop: CASSKAKGLFSYEQYF. The DNA of the CDR3 is TGTGCCAGCAGCAAAGCAAAGGGACTTTTCTCCTACGAGCAGTACTTC.

This chain uses TRBV11-2 with TRBJ1-2; a weak D match, TRBD1 (5 bases). Germline CDR1 SGHAT, CDR2 FQNNGV. The CDR3 contains 16 residues. Between the trimmed V and J ends, which lost 1 base and 5 bases, there was a span of 17 bases. In DNA, the CDR3 is TGTGCCAGCAGCTTAGTCCCAGGGTATGAGGCTTATGGCTACACCTTC. Translating it yields CASSLVPGYEAYGYTF.

The chain carries TRBV25-1 and TRBJ1-2, with D perhaps matching TRBD1 (6 bases). Germline loops: CDR1 MGHDK, CDR2 SYGVNS. With 4 bases removed from V and 6 bases from J, the gap between germline ends came to 18 bases. The CDR3 is 15 amino acids. The CDR3 DNA follows: TGTGCCAGCAGTGGCCCACCGGGACAAAGGGATGGCTACACCTTC. Its protein is CASSGPPGQRDGYTF.